These 25 T cell receptor beta chains were all obtained from the same sample, sequenced in a study of a mutant IDH1 vaccine in newly diagnosed glioma. Generated by immunoSEQ multiplex PCR, the TCRdb table keeps only in-frame clones and is missing some. The top ten hold 5% to 5.5% of the sample, which has about 21,000 clones, around 85% seen once. Specified time point: baseline, week 1 (first vaccination visit). The treatment is: pre-vaccination baseline after standard-of-care therapy. The specimen comprised PBMCs, sampled from a glioma patient treated with radiotherapy, temozolomide or both. These receptors were collected from a man aged 35 to 55 with glioma.

The V call is TRBV29-1, the J call TRBJ2-2; no definite D call. Trimming cost V 6 bases and J 5 bases, with 10 bases left between them. The germline gives CDR1 SQVTM, CDR2 ANQGSEA. The CDR3 sequence is 12 residues long. The CDR3 reads CSVGFATGELFF. The CDR3 region has the DNA TGCAGCGTCGGCTTCGCGACCGGGGAGCTGTTTTTT.

The chain combines TRBV19 with TRBJ1-1, with D maybe TRBD1 (5 bases). The CDR3 runs to 13 residues. Germline V CDR1 and CDR2: LNHDA, SQIVND (reference sequence). V was shortened by 3 bases and J by 8 bases, with 13 bases between the two germline ends. The CDR3 nucleotides are TGTGCCAGTAGTATTAGGGGCAGGGCCGAAGCTTTCTTT. Translated, it gives CASSIRGRAEAFF. The full variable domain, its missing parts supplied by reference TRBV19 and TRBJ1-1, is DGGITQSPKYLFRKEGQNVTLSCEQNLNHDAMYWYRQDPGQGLRLIYYSQIVNDFQKGDIAEGYSVSREKKESFPLTVTSAQKNPTAFYLCASSIRGRAEAFFGQGTRLTVV.

The chain links TRBV18 to TRBJ2-3; D not resolved. CDR1 is KGHSH and CDR2 is LQKENI in the germline V gene. The CDR3 is made up of 14 amino acids. V was shortened by 8 bases and J by 0 bases, with 12 bases between the two germline ends. The CDR3 reads CASRALTSTDTQYF. CDR3 in DNA: TGTGCCAGCCGCGCCTTAACTAGCACAGATACGCAGTATTTT.

Only one count was recorded for this clone. J is TRBJ2-5 and V is TRBV6-5; D may be TRBD2 (5 bases). The CDR3 is 15 residues long. V dropped 5 bases and J dropped 4 bases, with 17 bases sitting between them. Looked up from germline, CDR1 is MNHEY and CDR2 is SVGAGI. CDR3 DNA: TGTGCCAGCAGTACGGACTCGAAAAATGGAGAGACCCAGTACTTC. Residues: CASSTDSKNGETQYF.

The V and J genes are TRBV5-1 and TRBJ2-1, with 7 positions matching TRBD1. This CDR3 contains 17 residues. The V gene's germline CDR1 is SGHRS and CDR2 YFSETQ. Trimming removed 6 bases from V and 0 bases from J; junction bases left unmatched: 12. CDR3 loop: CASTLAPDRSSYNEQFF. CDR3 nucleotides: TGCGCCAGCACCTTAGCACCGGACAGGAGCTCCTACAATGAGCAGTTCTTC.

V gene TRBV2 combines with J gene TRBJ2-3; 9 bases map to TRBD2. Germline V gene lookup returns CDR1 SNHLY and CDR2 FYNNEI. V dropped 2 bases and J dropped 5; count of bases not matched to a gene: 2. The CDR3 totals 14 residues. The CDR3 sequence is CASSELAGQDTQYF. As DNA, the CDR3 is TGTGCCAGCAGTGAACTAGCGGGGCAAGATACGCAGTATTTT.

The chain is built from TRBV5-1 and TRBJ2-5; 8 nucleotides line up with TRBD1. Germline CDR1 is SGHRS and CDR2 is YFSETQ. Trimming removed 3 bases from V and 1 base from J; junction bases left unmatched: 8. This CDR3 is 16 amino acids long. Here the CDR3 reads CASSWAPGGGQETQYF. As DNA, the CDR3 is TGCGCCAGCAGCTGGGCCCCAGGGGGCGGCCAAGAGACCCAGTACTTC.

V usage is TRBV5-1 and J usage is TRBJ1-5, with D unresolved. V was clipped by 1 base and J by 3 bases, with 8 bases between them. This CDR3 has 14 amino acids. The germline gives CDR1 SGHRS, CDR2 YFSETQ. CDR3 nucleotide sequence: TGCGCCAGCAGCTTGCGGGGTGACAATCAGCCCCAGCATTTT. It is translated as CASSLRGDNQPQHF.

The rearrangement links TRBV19 to TRBJ1-1; D not resolved. CDR1 LNHDA and CDR2 SQIVND come from the germline V gene (reference sequence). V was trimmed by 6 bases and J by 4 bases, leaving 12 bases between them. This CDR3 is built from 13 residues. The CDR3 nucleotides are TGTGCCAGTAGAGCCCGTGGAGGCACTGAAGCTTTCTTT. This encodes CASRARGGTEAFF. Looking up the rest from reference TRBV19 and TRBJ1-1 gives the full variable domain: DGGITQSPKYLFRKEGQNVTLSCEQNLNHDAMYWYRQDPGQGLRLIYYSQIVNDFQKGDIAEGYSVSREKKESFPLTVTSAQKNPTAFYLCASRARGGTEAFFGQGTRLTVV.

This chain links TRBV5-1 with TRBJ1-4, with D unresolved. CDR3 size: 14 residues. From germline, CDR1 is SGHRS and CDR2 YFSETQ. Trimming pared 2 bases from V and 7 bases from J, leaving 12 bases between. CDR3 sequence: CASSLIGLSEKLFF. The CDR3 nucleotides read TGCGCCAGCAGCTTAATAGGGTTGAGTGAAAAACTGTTTTTT.

The chain has TRBV10-3 and TRBJ2-3; 7 nucleotides line up with TRBD2. V was clipped by 3 bases and J by 2 bases; unmatched bases: 5. CDR3 length equals 15 residues. Germline CDR1 and CDR2: ENHRY and SYGVKD. The CDR3 region has the DNA TGTGCCATCAGTGATTTGGGACTATACACAGATACGCAGTATTTT. The encoded protein is CAISDLGLYTDTQYF.

This clone came up once. V usage is TRBV4-3 and J usage is TRBJ2-2, with 7 bases that match TRBD1. The germline gives CDR1 LGHNA, CDR2 YSLEER. The CDR3 spans 14 residues. The V segment lost 3 bases and the J segment 6 bases; nucleotides outside the gene matches: 4. As DNA, the CDR3 is TGCGCCAGCAGCCAGGGTACAGGGGCCGGGGAGCTGTTTTTT. Protein product: CASSQGTGAGELFF.

The chain uses TRBV4-3 and TRBJ2-2; D is ambiguous. This CDR3 has 17 amino acids. With 0 bases removed from V and 4 bases from J, the gap between germline ends came to 15 bases. Germline V gene lookup returns CDR1 LGHNA and CDR2 YSLEER. The CDR3 loop is CASSQEAYPSGTGELFF. CDR3 in DNA: TGCGCCAGCAGCCAAGAAGCCTACCCCTCGGGCACCGGGGAGCTGTTTTTT.

The chain is built from TRBV4-2 and TRBJ2-7; D possibly corresponds to TRBD1 (5 bases). V was trimmed by 1 base and J by 2 bases, leaving 9 bases between them. Germline V lookup: CDR1 LGHNA, CDR2 YNFKEQ. The CDR3 is 14 residues long. CDR3 nucleotides: TGTGCCAGCAGCCAAGGGGGCATACCCTACGAGCAGTACGTC. Translated: CASSQGGIPYEQYV.

The chain carries TRBV5-1 and TRBJ2-5, with D tentatively TRBD1 (6 bases). CDR1 SGHRS and CDR2 YFSETQ come from the germline V gene. The CDR3 loop spans 15 amino acids. Trimming stripped 3 bases from V and 1 base from J, with 13 bases between. The CDR3: CASSSKTGPQETQYF. As DNA, the CDR3 is TGCGCCAGCAGCTCCAAGACAGGCCCCCAAGAGACCCAGTACTTC.

This rearrangement joins TRBV19 to TRBJ2-5, with D perhaps matching TRBD1 (5 bases). Deletions cut 2 bases from V and 4 bases from J, with 8 bases between. The CDR3 length is 13 residues. Germline loops: CDR1 LNHDA, CDR2 SQIVND (reference sequence). CDR3 in DNA: TGTGCCAGTAGTATACAGGGTGCAGAGACCCAGTACTTC. Protein product: CASSIQGAETQYF.

V gene TRBV7-8 combines with J gene TRBJ2-7, with 11 bases matching TRBD1. Germline V CDR1 and CDR2: SGHVS, FQNEAQ. The CDR3 extends over 15 amino acids. V shed 5 bases, J shed 2 bases, and the junction held 5 bases outside the gene matches. The CDR3 here is CASSRGTGGTYEQYF. DNA for the CDR3: TGTGCCAGCAGCCGAGGGACAGGGGGTACCTACGAGCAGTACTTC.

The genes are TRBV20-1 and TRBJ2-4; D could derive from TRBD1 or TRBD2 (5 bases each). There are 10 residues in the CDR3. Trimming removed 7 bases at V and 7 bases at J, with 8 bases between. The germline CDR1 and CDR2 sequences are DFQATT and SNEGSKA (reference sequence). The CDR3 DNA follows: TGCAGTGTCTGGGGGAACATTCAGTACTTC. Its protein product is CSVWGNIQYF.

The rearrangement uses TRBV27 and TRBJ1-2; 8 positions match TRBD1. There are 14 residues in the CDR3. Unmatched junction bases numbered 12, after V lost 5 bases and J lost 10 bases. The germline V gene has CDR1 MNHEY and CDR2 SMNVEV (reference sequence). CDR3 protein: CASSPWTGPSSYTF. The CDR3 DNA follows: TGTGCCAGCAGTCCCTGGACAGGGCCATCGTCCTACACCTTC.

The V call is TRBV6-4, the J call TRBJ2-7; no reliable D call. CDR1 is MRHNA and CDR2 is SNTAGT in the germline V gene. There are 11 residues in the CDR3. V gave up 7 bases and J gave up 3 bases, with 7 bases separating them. Written as DNA, the CDR3 is TGTGCCAGCACTGTCCTCTACGAGCAGTACTTC. Protein sequence: CASTVLYEQYF.

This sequence joins TRBV4-1 and TRBJ2-3; TRBD2 matches 10 bases. This CDR3 comprises 16 residues. Germline CDR1 is MGHRA and CDR2 is YSYEKL. With V trimmed by 0 bases and J by 2 bases, 2 bases remained unmatched. CDR3: CASSQESGRATDTQYF. CDR3 coding DNA: TGCGCCAGCAGCCAAGAAAGCGGGAGGGCCACAGATACGCAGTATTTT.

The J gene is TRBJ2-3, the V gene TRBV6-6, with D uncertain. Between the trimmed V and J ends, which lost 0 bases and 5 bases, there was a span of 6 bases. Germline V gene data show CDR1 as MNHNY and CDR2 as SVGAGI (reference sequence). This CDR3 is built from 13 residues. The CDR3 DNA follows: TGTGCCAGCAGTTACTCCTATAGAGATACGCAGTATTTT. Translation: CASSYSYRDTQYF.

The chain couples TRBV13 to TRBJ1-2; D is uncertain. Trimming pared 2 bases from V and 1 base from J, leaving 5 bases between. The CDR3 loop spans 13 amino acids. From germline, CDR1 is PRHDT and CDR2 FYEKMQ (reference sequence). The CDR3 sequence: CASSLTDNYGYTF. The DNA of the CDR3 is TGTGCCAGCAGCTTAACGGATAACTATGGCTACACCTTC.

The rearrangement joins TRBV28 to TRBJ1-4; D uncertain. The CDR3 totals 17 residues. Germline CDR1 reads MDHEN; CDR2 reads SYDVKM. V was cut by 5 bases and J by 5 bases, with 21 bases left in between. The CDR3 reads CASSAQPTVVGNEKLFF. The CDR3 nucleotides read TGTGCCAGCAGTGCGCAACCCACGGTCGTCGGGAATGAAAAACTGTTTTTT.

The chain combines TRBV23-1 with TRBJ1-4; D is possibly TRBD1 (6 bases). TRBV23-1 is given ORF status, its function remaining uncertain. The CDR3 length is 20 residues. Trimming left V 1 base short and J 5 bases short, with 26 bases between. CDR3 DNA sequence: TGCGCCAGCAGTCAATTGAGTGAGGGGGGAGCTATATGGGGAAATGAAAAACTGTTTTTT. Protein product: CASSQLSEGGAIWGNEKLFF.